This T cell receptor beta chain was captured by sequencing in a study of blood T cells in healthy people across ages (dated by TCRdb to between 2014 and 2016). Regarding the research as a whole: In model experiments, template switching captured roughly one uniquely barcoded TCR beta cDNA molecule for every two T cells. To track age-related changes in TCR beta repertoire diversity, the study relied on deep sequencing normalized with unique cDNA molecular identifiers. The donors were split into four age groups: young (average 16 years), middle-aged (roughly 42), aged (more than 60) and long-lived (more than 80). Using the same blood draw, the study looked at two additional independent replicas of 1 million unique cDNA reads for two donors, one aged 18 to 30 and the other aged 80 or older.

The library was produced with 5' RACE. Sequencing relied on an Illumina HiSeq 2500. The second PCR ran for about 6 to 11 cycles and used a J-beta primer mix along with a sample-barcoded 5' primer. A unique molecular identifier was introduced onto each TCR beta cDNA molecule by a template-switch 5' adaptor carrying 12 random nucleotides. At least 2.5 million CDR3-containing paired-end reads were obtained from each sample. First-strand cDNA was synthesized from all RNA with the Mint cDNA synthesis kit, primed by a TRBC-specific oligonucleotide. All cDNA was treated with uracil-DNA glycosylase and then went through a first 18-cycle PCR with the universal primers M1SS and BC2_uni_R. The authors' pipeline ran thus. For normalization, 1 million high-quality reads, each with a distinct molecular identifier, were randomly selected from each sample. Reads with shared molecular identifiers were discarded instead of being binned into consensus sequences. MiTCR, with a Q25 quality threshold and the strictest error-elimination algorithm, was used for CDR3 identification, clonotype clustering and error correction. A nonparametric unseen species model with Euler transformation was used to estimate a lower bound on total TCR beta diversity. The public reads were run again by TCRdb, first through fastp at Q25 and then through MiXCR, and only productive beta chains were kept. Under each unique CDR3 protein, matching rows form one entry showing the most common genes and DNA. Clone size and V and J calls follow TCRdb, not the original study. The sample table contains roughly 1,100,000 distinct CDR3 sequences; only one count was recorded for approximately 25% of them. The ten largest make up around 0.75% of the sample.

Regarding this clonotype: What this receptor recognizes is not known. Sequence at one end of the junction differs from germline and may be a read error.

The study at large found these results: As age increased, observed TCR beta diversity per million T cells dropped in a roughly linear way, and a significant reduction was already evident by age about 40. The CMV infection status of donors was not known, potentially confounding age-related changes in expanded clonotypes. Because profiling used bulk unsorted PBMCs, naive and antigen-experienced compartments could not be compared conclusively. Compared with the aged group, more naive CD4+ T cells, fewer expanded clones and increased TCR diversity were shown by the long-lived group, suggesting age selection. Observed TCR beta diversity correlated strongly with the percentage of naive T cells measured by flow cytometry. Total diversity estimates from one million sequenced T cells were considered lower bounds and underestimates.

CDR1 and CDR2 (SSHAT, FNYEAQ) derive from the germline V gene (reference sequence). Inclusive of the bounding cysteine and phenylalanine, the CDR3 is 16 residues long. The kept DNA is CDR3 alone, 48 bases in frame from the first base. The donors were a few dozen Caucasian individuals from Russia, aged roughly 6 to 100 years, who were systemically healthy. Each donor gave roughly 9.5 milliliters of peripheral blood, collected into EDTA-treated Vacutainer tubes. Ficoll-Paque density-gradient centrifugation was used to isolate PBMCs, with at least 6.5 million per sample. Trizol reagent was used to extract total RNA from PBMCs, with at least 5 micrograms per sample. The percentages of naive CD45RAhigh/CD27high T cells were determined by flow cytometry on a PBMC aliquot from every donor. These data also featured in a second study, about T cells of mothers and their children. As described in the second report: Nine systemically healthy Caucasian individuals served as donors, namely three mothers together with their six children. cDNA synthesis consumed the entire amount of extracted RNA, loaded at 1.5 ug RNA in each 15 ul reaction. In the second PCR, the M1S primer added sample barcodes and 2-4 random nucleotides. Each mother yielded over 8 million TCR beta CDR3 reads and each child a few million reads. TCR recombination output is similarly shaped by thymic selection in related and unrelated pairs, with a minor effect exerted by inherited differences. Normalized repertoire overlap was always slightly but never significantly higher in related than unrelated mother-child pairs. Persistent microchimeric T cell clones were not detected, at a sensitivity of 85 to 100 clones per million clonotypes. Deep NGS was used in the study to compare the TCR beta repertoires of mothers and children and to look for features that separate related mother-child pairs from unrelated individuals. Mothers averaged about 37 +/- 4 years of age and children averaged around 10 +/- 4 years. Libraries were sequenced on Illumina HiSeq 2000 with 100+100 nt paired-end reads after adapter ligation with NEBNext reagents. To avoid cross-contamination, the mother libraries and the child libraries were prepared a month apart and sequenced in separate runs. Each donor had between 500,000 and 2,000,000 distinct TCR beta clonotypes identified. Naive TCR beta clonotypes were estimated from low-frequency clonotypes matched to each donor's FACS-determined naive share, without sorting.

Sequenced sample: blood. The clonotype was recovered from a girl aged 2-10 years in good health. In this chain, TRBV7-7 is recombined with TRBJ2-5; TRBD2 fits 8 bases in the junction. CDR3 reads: CASSLAGYGTEETQYF. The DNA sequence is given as TGTGCTAGCAGCTTAGCGGGATACGGGACCGAAGAGACCCAGTACTTC.